This T cell receptor (beta chain) emerged from a study of Ad26.COV2.S vaccination and SARS-CoV-2 variants (dated by TCRdb to the early 2020s). About the investigation overall: TCRbeta repertoire sequencing was used to assess the specificity and breadth of SARS-CoV-2-reactive T cell receptors after Ad26.COV2.S vaccination. A total of around 32 samples were included in the TCR-sequenced set, comprising 19 Ad26.COV2.S vaccine recipients, 5 placebo recipients and 8 SARS-CoV-2 convalescent individuals. Paper-wide results and their limitations: Non-spike TCR breadth was comparable between vaccine and placebo recipients, consistent with the vaccine containing only spike. The authors noted that the TCR breadth and depth analyses may have underestimated total T cell responses. After vaccination, spike-specific CD8+ and CD4+ T cell responses were reported to show substantial breadth. Ad26.COV2.S recipients had higher spike-specific TCR breadth than placebo recipients (P = 0.0014).

About this clone itself: Its binding antigen is unknown. No much larger clone is present one base from it, and per-base qualities are unavailable.

CDR1 SGHNT and CDR2 YYREEE are derived from the germline V gene (reference sequence). Spanning cysteine to phenylalanine, the CDR3 consists of 15 amino acids. The kept DNA is CDR3 alone, 45 bases in frame from the first base. V is cut back by 1 base and J by 5 bases, with 5 bases in the junction unmatched. The sample's time point label is to be understood as: individuals recovered from natural SARS-CoV-2 infection. The immunoSEQ Assay was used to sequence TCRbeta CDR3 regions. After extraction, genomic DNA underwent amplification by bias-controlled multiplex PCR, followed by high-throughput sequencing. Per the source publication's procedure: To quantify the absolute abundance of every unique TCRbeta CDR3 region, sequences were collapsed and filtered. Usable DNA was measured by amplifying reference genes present in all nucleated cells, and TCRbeta template counts were normalized to that usable DNA to estimate T cell fraction. Repertoire TCRs were annotated as SARS-CoV-2-specific by exact matching of V gene, CDR3 amino acid sequence and J gene to a known reactive TCR set. The reference SARS-CoV-2 TCR set was derived from MIRA and filtered for enrichment in COVID-19-positive ImmuneCODE repertoires, a step that removed public or cross-reactive TCRs. Using the MIRA antigens, annotated TCRs were further analysed by specific ORF or by position within an ORF. Breadth was defined as annotated unique rearrangements over total unique productive rearrangements; depth was the summed frequency of those rearrangements. TCR breadth was compared between groups using two-sided Wilcoxon rank-sum tests. Sourced from immuneACCESS, this table was stored by TCRdb with only in-frame sequences that have V and J called. A share of the clones is absent; for the studies checked, an unresolved V gene accounts for under half, and the remainder has no known explanation. V, J and clone size are those of that table, while D and trimming were read from the DNA. The sample table records about 98,000 clones; roughly 75% of these occur just once. The leading ten clones occupy around a sixth of the sample.

The chain was built from TRBV5-4 and TRBJ2-5; a stretch of 10 junction bases matches TRBD2. The receptor was derived from a human donor who had recovered from COVID-19. This specimen consisted of peripheral blood, obtained after recovery from COVID-19. CDR3 reads: CASSLSLAGTETQYF. The nucleotide sequence reads TGTGCCAGCAGCTTGTCACTAGCGGGGACGGAGACCCAGTACTTC.